Described below is a single T cell receptor beta chain sequence and its context. The record originates from a study of T cells expressing NK-cell markers. Germline V lookup: CDR1 MDHEN, CDR2 SYDVKM. The CDR3 is made up of 14 amino acids. From the 5' RACE reads, TCRdb lists one entry per CDR3 protein and no DNA. The specimen's table records hundreds of thousands of distinct CDR3 sequences. The TCR originated in a man aged 18-70 years in good health. The chain carries TRBV28 and TRBJ1-3; TCRdb returns TRBD1, unconfirmable since there is no DNA. The sequenced sample consisted of blood T cells: a sorted CD56 or NKG2C T cell subset, CD4+ or CD8+ T cells, or bulk PBMC T cells (not recorded which). The CDR3 protein is CASSHPGPGNTIYF.